These 32 T cell receptor beta chains share one sample of origin, sequenced in a study of CD8 T cells in Susac syndrome. Reverse transcription of roughly 0.5 to 1 ug RNA was carried out with random hexamers. TCRdb processed the immunoSEQ multiplex PCR reads anew with MiXCR; each CDR3 protein has one entry. The sample has approximately 100,000 distinct CDR3 sequences, 94% seen once. The source material was CD8+ T cells from PBMCs. The receptors stem from a human donor with Susac syndrome.

This chain uses TRBV3-1 with TRBJ2-4; 15 positions match TRBD2. Losses at the gene ends were 4 bases for V and 4 bases for J; bases not matched to a gene: 5. Per germline, CDR1 LGHDT and CDR2 YNNKEL (reference sequence). The CDR3 extends over 17 amino acids. CDR3: CASSPGTSGGLKNIQYF. The CDR3 DNA reads as TGTGCCAGCAGCCCCGGGACTAGCGGGGGGCTAAAAAACATTCAGTACTTC.

V usage is TRBV9 and J usage is TRBJ2-2; 8 nucleotides align to TRBD2. The length of the CDR3 is 18 residues. With 4 bases clipped from V and 1 base from J, the junction kept 12 bases outside the gene matches. Germline V gene data show CDR1 as SGDLS and CDR2 as YYNGEE. This CDR3 is CASSFPGGGDLNTGELFF. CDR3 bases: TGTGCCAGCAGCTTCCCGGGGGGGGGCGACCTGAACACCGGGGAGCTGTTTTTT.

This CDR3 is CATEGRNTQYF. CDR3 DNA sequence: TGTGCCACCGAGGGGAGGAATACGCAGTATTTT. The chain employs TRBV4-2 and TRBJ2-3; D is perhaps TRBD2 (6 bases). Per germline, CDR1 LGHNA and CDR2 YNFKEQ. This CDR3 spans 11 amino acids. The germline V and J ends were trimmed by 10 bases and 7 bases, with 12 bases remaining between them.

V usage is TRBV7-3 and J usage is TRBJ2-3; 10 nucleotides agree with TRBD1. V dropped 5 bases and J dropped 7; count of bases not matched to a gene: 9. The CDR3 sequence is 15 residues long. CDR1 is SGHTA and CDR2 is FQGTGA in the germline V gene. CDR3: CASSLGQGDLNTQYF. CDR3 in DNA: TGTGCCAGCAGCCTCGGACAGGGGGACTTGAATACGCAGTATTTT.

The table lists this clonotype with a count of one. The V and J genes are TRBV7-9 and TRBJ1-2; a weak D match, TRBD1 (5 bases). Germline CDR1 SEHNR, CDR2 FQNEAQ (reference sequence). CDR3 size: 14 residues. With 2 bases removed from V and 6 bases from J, the gap between germline ends came to 13 bases. The CDR3 here is CASSLMQGLDGYTF. The CDR3 coding sequence is TGTGCCAGCAGCTTAATGCAGGGACTCGATGGCTACACCTTC. The whole variable domain, remainder taken from reference TRBV7-9 and TRBJ1-2, is DTGVSQNPRHKITKRGQNVTFRCDPISEHNRLYWYRQTLGQGPEFLTYFQNEAQLEKSRLLSDRFSAERPKGSFSTLEIQRTEQGDSAMYLCASSLMQGLDGYTFGSGTRLTVV.

J is TRBJ2-7 and V is TRBV4-3; D might be TRBD2 (5 bases). Germline V lookup: CDR1 LGHNA, CDR2 YSLEER. The CDR3 sequence is 15 residues long. Trimming removed 1 base at V and 3 bases at J, with 13 bases between. DNA of the CDR3: TGCGCCAGCAGCCAAGGGCAGGAGGACGGCTACGAGCAGTACTTC. The encoded protein is CASSQGQEDGYEQYF.

V gene TRBV2 combines with J gene TRBJ1-5, with D hard to call. V dropped 4 bases and J dropped 8 bases, with 9 bases sitting between them. In germline, CDR1 is SNHLY, CDR2 FYNNEI. The CDR3 loop spans 12 amino acids. This CDR3 is CASSGTAEPQHF. The CDR3 DNA is TGTGCCAGCAGTGGGACGGCAGAGCCCCAGCATTTT.

This chain joins TRBV9 and TRBJ2-3, with D tentatively TRBD1 or TRBD2 (5 bases each). There are 14 residues in the CDR3. V lost 4 bases, J lost 6 bases, and 15 bases lay in between. The germline CDR1 and CDR2 sequences are SGDLS and YYNGEE. For the CDR3, the DNA is TGTGCCAGCAGCCTAGATTCCGGGGACGATACGCAGTATTTT. Its translation: CASSLDSGDDTQYF. Using reference TRBV9 and TRBJ2-3 for the parts outside the CDR3, the full variable domain is DSGVTQTPKHLITATGQRVTLRCSPRSGDLSVYWYQQSLDQGLQFLIQYYNGEERAKGNILERFSAQQFPDLHSELNLSSLELGDSALYFCASSLDSGDDTQYFGPGTRLTVL.

The V gene is TRBV7-9, the J gene TRBJ1-2; D is uncertain. Germline V CDR1 and CDR2: SEHNR, FQNEAQ (reference sequence). This CDR3 is built from 15 residues. V was shortened by 5 bases and J by 8 bases, with 21 bases between the two germline ends. In DNA, the CDR3 is TGTGCCAGCAGCCCCGAGGCGGGAGCCTCAGGCGGCTACACCTTC. This translates into CASSPEAGASGGYTF.

This chain uses TRBV29-1 with TRBJ1-3; D may be TRBD1 (6 bases). Trimming took 4 bases from V and 1 from J, leaving 8 bases between them. This CDR3 is 13 amino acids long. CDR1 SQVTM and CDR2 ANQGSEA come from the germline V gene. Written as DNA, the CDR3 is TGCAGCGTTGTTCAGGGGTCTGGAAACACCATATATTTT. Translation gives CSVVQGSGNTIYF.

This chain uses TRBV6-5 with TRBJ2-5; 8 bases agree with TRBD1. Germline V CDR1 and CDR2: MNHEY, SVGAGI. The CDR3 is made up of 14 amino acids. Trimming at V came to 5 bases and at J to 5 bases, leaving 7 bases not matched to a gene. This CDR3 reads CASSGTGGVETQYF. CDR3 coding DNA: TGTGCCAGCAGTGGTACAGGGGGTGTGGAGACCCAGTACTTC.

V gene TRBV9 combines with J gene TRBJ2-2; D gene ambiguous. The CDR3 covers 12 residues. Germline CDR1 and CDR2: SGDLS and YYNGEE. V was trimmed by 7 bases and J by 6 bases, leaving 10 bases between them. The CDR3 nucleotides are TGTGCCAGCCAGATTCAAGCCGGGGAGCTGTTTTTT. It is translated as CASQIQAGELFF.

This sequence joins TRBV3-1 and TRBJ2-7, with D possibly TRBD1 on 5 matching bases. With 2 bases removed from V and 0 bases from J, the gap between germline ends came to 14 bases. Germline CDR1 and CDR2: LGHDT and YNNKEL (reference sequence). This CDR3 has 16 residues. The CDR3 here is CASSQQGAAFSYEQYF. The CDR3 region has the DNA TGTGCCAGCAGCCAACAAGGGGCGGCTTTCTCCTACGAGCAGTACTTC.

The rearrangement links TRBV6-2 or TRBV6-3 to TRBJ2-7; maybe TRBD2 (6 bases). Trimming removed 2 bases at V and 1 base at J, with 9 bases between. The CDR3 is made up of 14 amino acids. CDR1 is MNHEY and CDR2 is SVGEGT in the germline V gene. The CDR3 DNA reads TGTGCCAGCAGTTACACCGGGACTTCCTACGAGCAGTACTTC. Translated: CASSYTGTSYEQYF.

The V and J genes are TRBV5-6 and TRBJ2-7, with a possible D match to TRBD2 (6 bases). The CDR3 sequence is 13 residues long. CDR1 and CDR2 from the germline V gene are SGHDT and YYEEEE. Trimming removed 7 bases at V and 3 bases at J, with 14 bases between. CDR3 bases: TGTGCCAGCCATATTCGGGAGAGCTACGAGCAGTACTTC. Amino acid sequence: CASHIRESYEQYF.

The gene calls are TRBV29-1 and TRBJ2-1, with TRBD2 matching over 13 bases. Trimming removed 4 bases from V and 4 bases from J; junction bases left unmatched: 1. The CDR3 covers 14 residues. Germline CDR1 and CDR2: SQVTM and ANQGSEA. The CDR3 reads CSVGGLAGYNEQFF. The CDR3 coding sequence is TGCAGCGTTGGGGGACTAGCGGGGTACAATGAGCAGTTCTTC.

The rearrangement uses TRBV5-1 and TRBJ2-2; D is possibly TRBD1 (6 bases). CDR3 length: 14 amino acids. V was pared by 3 bases and J by 5 bases, with 11 bases between. Germline V CDR1 and CDR2: SGHRS, YFSETQ. Here the CDR3 reads CASSWAQGTGELFF. The CDR3 DNA sequence: TGCGCCAGCAGCTGGGCACAGGGTACCGGGGAGCTGTTTTTT.

In its sample, this clonotype was seen once. The chain is built from TRBV15 and TRBJ2-1; 8 nucleotides match TRBD2. Trimming took 4 bases from V and 7 from J; bases not matched to a gene: 9. CDR1 is LNHNV and CDR2 is YYDKDF in the germline V gene (reference sequence). There are 15 residues in the CDR3. CDR3 bases: TGTGCCACCAGCACACCGGGGGGGGATCGGAATGAGCAGTTCTTC. This codes for CATSTPGGDRNEQFF. Variable domain in full (rest from reference TRBV15 and TRBJ2-1): DAMVIQNPRYQVTQFGKPVTLSCSQTLNHNVMYWYQQKSSQAPKLLFHYYDKDFNNEADTPDNFQSRRPNTSFCFLDIRSPGLGDTAMYLCATSTPGGDRNEQFFGPGTRLTVL.

This chain uses TRBV7-8 with TRBJ2-7; 9 nucleotides match TRBD1. V lost 4 bases and J lost 5; bases outside the gene matches: 12. The CDR3 is 16 amino acids. Per germline, CDR1 SGHVS and CDR2 FQNEAQ. The CDR3 sequence is CASSSGFGQGTDEQYF. The CDR3 DNA follows: TGTGCCAGCAGCTCGGGGTTTGGACAGGGGACCGACGAGCAGTACTTC.

The CDR3 DNA reads as TGTGCCAGCAGCCGGGGAGCAGGAGGGAACGAGCAGTACTTC. Encoded protein: CASSRGAGGNEQYF. The J gene is TRBJ2-7, the V gene TRBV5-4; tentative D call: TRBD2 (6 bases). Trimming stripped 4 bases from V and 5 bases from J, with 16 bases between. This CDR3 comprises 14 residues. The germline gives CDR1 SGHNT, CDR2 YYREEE (reference sequence).

The chain joins TRBV12-3 or TRBV12-4 to TRBJ2-7; no clear D gene. V was pared by 5 bases and J by 4 bases, with 9 bases between. This CDR3 is built from 12 residues. This CDR3 is CASSPDLYEQYF. DNA for the CDR3: TGTGCCAGCAGTCCGGACCTATACGAGCAGTACTTC.

The chain uses TRBV9 and TRBJ2-3, with TRBD2 matching 12 bases. In germline, CDR1 is SGDLS, CDR2 YYNGEE. J gave up 4 bases and V 4 bases, and 4 bases lay outside the gene matches. The CDR3 is 15 amino acids. The CDR3: CASSPRTSGADTQYF. The CDR3 bases are TGTGCCAGCAGCCCAAGGACTAGCGGGGCAGATACGCAGTATTTT.

The rearrangement links TRBV29-1 to TRBJ2-6; D gene ambiguous. The ends were cut back, 0 bases at V and 4 bases at J, with 13 bases in the middle. CDR1 is SQVTM, CDR2 ANQGSEA, per germline. This CDR3 comprises 16 residues. CDR3: CSVEDRHRTGANVLTF. CDR3 nucleotide sequence: TGCAGCGTTGAAGATAGACATCGGACGGGGGCCAACGTCCTGACTTTC.

The J gene is TRBJ2-1, the V gene TRBV4-1; 7 bases fit TRBD1. The junction had 13 bases not matched to a gene; V was cut back by 6 bases and J by 8 bases. Germline CDR1 and CDR2: MGHRA and YSYEKL. The CDR3 is 15 amino acids. The CDR3 spells CASRIRDSRSDEQFF. In nucleotides, the CDR3 is TGCGCCAGCAGAATTCGGGACAGCAGATCCGATGAGCAGTTCTTC.

The chain links TRBV12-3 or TRBV12-4 to TRBJ2-7, with TRBD1 matching 7 bases. CDR3 length: 15 amino acids. The J segment lost 0 bases and the V segment lost 6 bases, leaving 8 bases of the junction unmatched. The DNA of the CDR3 is TGTGCCAGCAGCCTCGACAGGGAGAGCTCCTACGAGCAGTACTTC. This encodes CASSLDRESSYEQYF.

The V gene is TRBV6-5, the J gene TRBJ2-1; weak D call: TRBD2 (5 bases). Germline CDR1 reads MNHEY; CDR2 reads SVGAGI. Trimming pared 8 bases from V and 5 bases from J, leaving 16 bases between. The length of the CDR3 is 14 residues. This chain's CDR3 is CASPPRLPNNEQFF. The DNA for the CDR3 is TGTGCCAGCCCCCCGAGACTACCTAACAATGAGCAGTTCTTC.

The chain carries TRBV12-3 or TRBV12-4 and TRBJ2-3; 9 positions match TRBD1. The J segment lost 4 bases and the V segment lost 7 bases, leaving 6 bases of the junction unmatched. The CDR3 length is 14 residues. CDR3 sequence (DNA): TGTGCCAGCACTCAAACAGGGGGCCCAGATACGCAGTATTTT. Amino acid sequence: CASTQTGGPDTQYF.

The chain is built from TRBV5-1 and TRBJ1-1; D may be TRBD1 (5 bases). V was pared by 6 bases and J by 1 base, with 13 bases between. The length of the CDR3 is 14 residues. Per the germline V gene, CDR1 is SGHRS and CDR2 is YFSETQ. The CDR3 sequence: CASTRGTQNTEAFF. In DNA form, the CDR3 reads TGCGCCAGCACCCGGGGGACGCAGAACACTGAAGCTTTCTTT. Full variable domain (missing parts from reference TRBV5-1 and TRBJ1-1): KAGVTQTPRYLIKTRGQQVTLSCSPISGHRSVSWYQQTPGQGLQFLFEYFSETQRNKGNFPGRFSGRQFSNSRSEMNVSTLELGDSALYLCASTRGTQNTEAFFGQGTRLTVV.

V is TRBV29-1 and J is TRBJ1-1; D perhaps matches TRBD1 (5 bases). This CDR3 has 10 amino acids. Per germline, CDR1 SQVTM and CDR2 ANQGSEA. The V and J ends lost 3 bases and 6 bases respectively, with 5 bases between them. Here the CDR3 reads CSVEGPEAFF. In DNA, the CDR3 is TGCAGCGTTGAGGGGCCTGAAGCTTTCTTT.

This clonotype was counted a few times. J is TRBJ2-1 and V is TRBV5-4, with 9 nucleotides matching TRBD1. CDR3 size: 13 residues. The J segment lost 7 bases and the V segment lost 3 bases, leaving 2 bases of the junction unmatched. CDR1 and CDR2 (germline): SGHNT, YYREEE (reference sequence). The CDR3: CASSSDRGNEQFF. The CDR3 DNA reads as TGTGCCAGCAGCTCGGACAGGGGTAATGAGCAGTTCTTC.

The CDR3 spells CASSHGDSDEKLFF. CDR3 nucleotide sequence: TGCGCCAGCAGCCACGGGGACAGCGATGAAAAACTGTTTTTT. The rearrangement joins TRBV4-3 to TRBJ1-4; TRBD1 matches at 7 bases. The junction had 4 bases not matched to a gene; V was cut back by 3 bases and J by 6 bases. Per germline, CDR1 LGHNA and CDR2 YSLEER. The CDR3 is 14 residues long.

This sequence joins TRBV2 and TRBJ1-2, with D maybe TRBD1 (6 bases). V lost 6 bases to trimming and J lost 5 bases, with 13 bases between them. The germline V gene has CDR1 SNHLY and CDR2 FYNNEI. The CDR3 contains 13 residues. CDR3 sequence reads: CASRVQGSYGYTF. CDR3 nucleotide sequence: TGTGCCAGCAGAGTACAGGGCTCGTATGGCTACACCTTC.